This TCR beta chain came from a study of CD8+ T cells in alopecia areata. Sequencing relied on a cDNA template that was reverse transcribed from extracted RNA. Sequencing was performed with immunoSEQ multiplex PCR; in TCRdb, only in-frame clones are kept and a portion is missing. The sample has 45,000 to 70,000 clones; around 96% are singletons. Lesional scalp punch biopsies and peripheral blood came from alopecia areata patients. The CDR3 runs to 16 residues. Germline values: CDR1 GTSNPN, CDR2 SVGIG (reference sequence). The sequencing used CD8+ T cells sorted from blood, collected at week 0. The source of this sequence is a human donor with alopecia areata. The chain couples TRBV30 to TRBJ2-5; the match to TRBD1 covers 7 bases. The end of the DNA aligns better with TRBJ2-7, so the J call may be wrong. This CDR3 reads CAWSLPGQEPLYEQYF. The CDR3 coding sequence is TGTGCCTGGAGCTTACCCGGACAGGAACCTCTCTACGAGCAGTACTTC.